The 26 T cell receptor beta chains below all came from one sample that was sequenced in a study of T cell repertoires in cytomegalovirus infection. TCRdb analysed the reads with MiXCR anew, one entry per CDR3 protein. The sample gives roughly 500,000 distinct CDR3 sequences, approximately 10% of which show up once; roughly 10% is in the top ten. The sequenced material came from PBMCs. The source is a human donor in good health (CMV status not recorded). Some clones in this sample may be carry-over from other donors' samples.

The chain recombines TRBV18 with TRBJ1-1; D might be TRBD1 (5 bases). The germline V and J ends were trimmed by 4 bases and 1 base, with 16 bases remaining between them. This CDR3 has 16 amino acids. Looked up from germline, CDR1 is KGHSH and CDR2 is LQKENI. The CDR3 here is CASSHAPRTGNTEAFF. The DNA of the CDR3 is TGTGCCAGCTCACACGCTCCTAGAACAGGGAACACTGAAGCTTTCTTT.

This clonotype came up a few times. The chain couples TRBV2 to TRBJ1-2; D ambiguous. Germline V gene sequence: CDR1 SNHLY, CDR2 FYNNEI. Trimming pared 4 bases from V and 3 bases from J, leaving 9 bases between. The CDR3 spans 13 residues. CDR3 in DNA: TGTGCCAGCAGTGCTACAGAGGACTATGGCTACACCTTC. Translating it yields CASSATEDYGYTF. Full variable domain (remainder filled in from reference TRBV2 and TRBJ1-2): EPEVTQTPSHQVTQMGQEVILRCVPISNHLYFYWYRQILGQKVEFLVSFYNNEISEKSEIFDDQFSVERPDGSNFTLKIRSTKLEDSAMYFCASSATEDYGYTFGSGTRLTVV.

This clonotype appeared many times. This chain links TRBV12-5 with TRBJ2-3; 13 bases agree with TRBD2. The CDR3 has 18 amino acids. V lost 4 bases, J lost 2 bases, and 9 bases stayed unmatched. Germline V lookup: CDR1 LGHNT, CDR2 FRNRAP. In nucleotides, the CDR3 is TGTGCTAGTGGTTCCCCCCACGGACTAGCGGGGGACACAGATACGCAGTATTTT. Translating it yields CASGSPHGLAGDTDTQYF. The whole variable domain, remainder taken from reference TRBV12-5 and TRBJ2-3, is DARVTQTPRHKVTEMGQEVTMRCQPILGHNTVFWYRQTMMQGLELLAYFRNRAPLDDSGMPKDRFSAEMPDATLATLKIQPSEPRDSAVYFCASGSPHGLAGDTDTQYFGPGTRLTVL.

The chain links TRBV16 to TRBJ1-1, with 10 bases identical to TRBD1. V shed 0 bases and J 2 bases; nucleotides not matched to a gene: 6. The CDR3 contains 17 residues. CDR1 KGHSY and CDR2 FQNENV come from the germline V gene. For the CDR3, the DNA is TGTGCCAGCAGCCAATCTGGGACAGGGGTATTTAACACTGAAGCTTTCTTT. This sequence encodes CASSQSGTGVFNTEAFF.

This rearrangement joins TRBV20-1 to TRBJ1-2; D remains unclear. The CDR3 has 11 residues. Trimming pared 4 bases from V and 6 bases from J, leaving 9 bases between. CDR1 is DFQATT, CDR2 SNEGSKA, per germline (reference sequence). CDR3 amino acids: CSAIGGNGYTF. The CDR3 DNA is TGCAGTGCTATAGGAGGGAATGGCTACACCTTC.

This clonotype was seen many times. The V gene is TRBV20-1, the J gene TRBJ2-3; possibly TRBD1 or TRBD2 for D (5 bases each). The germline V gene encodes CDR1 DFQATT and CDR2 SNEGSKA (reference sequence). V lost 1 base and J 1 base, leaving 9 bases between the germline ends. This CDR3 spans 14 amino acids. CDR3 amino acids: CSARGGRGTDTQYF. The CDR3 coding sequence is TGCAGTGCTAGAGGGGGACGGGGCACAGATACGCAGTATTTT.

V is TRBV19 and J is TRBJ2-1; tentatively, D is TRBD1 (6 bases). From germline, CDR1 is LNHDA and CDR2 SQIVND (reference sequence). The V gene lost 6 bases and the J gene lost 5 bases, with 11 bases spanning the gap. This CDR3 contains 13 residues. The CDR3 DNA reads as TGTGCCAGTAGGATGGACAGACACAATGAGCAGTTCTTC. It encodes CASRMDRHNEQFF.

This chain links TRBV27 with TRBJ1-2; D remains unclear. Germline CDR1 and CDR2: MNHEY and SMNVEV (reference sequence). Trimming left V 5 bases short and J 3 bases short, with 16 bases between. The CDR3 sequence is 15 residues long. CDR3 in amino acids: CASSQTFQRDYGYTF. Written as DNA, the CDR3 is TGTGCCAGCAGTCAGACATTCCAACGCGACTATGGCTACACCTTC.

This clonotype came up many times. The rearrangement links TRBV5-4 to TRBJ1-1, with a weak D call TRBD1 (6 bases). The germline V gene encodes CDR1 SGHNT and CDR2 YYREEE (reference sequence). V gave up 1 base and J gave up 6 bases, with 13 bases separating them. The CDR3 spans 14 residues. DNA of the CDR3: TGTGCCAGCAGCTTGTTATCCAGGGGTTCTGAAGCTTTCTTT. It translates to CASSLLSRGSEAFF.

This clonotype was detected only a few times. V and J are TRBV30 and TRBJ2-1; 14 bases fit TRBD2. CDR3 length: 16 amino acids. Germline V gives CDR1 GTSNPN, CDR2 SVGIG (reference sequence). V lost 1 base, J lost 4 bases, and 3 bases stayed unmatched. CDR3 DNA: TGTGCCTGGAGTGAGGGACTAGCGGGGGTTTACAATGAGCAGTTCTTC. It is translated as CAWSEGLAGVYNEQFF.

This clonotype was recorded many times. The chain is built from TRBV11-2 and TRBJ2-7; D remains ambiguous. The germline V and J ends were trimmed by 5 bases and 5 bases, with 16 bases remaining between them. The CDR3 runs to 14 residues. The germline CDR1 and CDR2 sequences are SGHAT and FQNNGV. This CDR3 is CASSVGNPRHEQYF. CDR3 bases: TGTGCCAGCAGCGTAGGGAACCCACGACACGAGCAGTACTTC. Using reference TRBV11-2 and TRBJ2-7 for the parts outside the CDR3, the full variable domain is EAGVAQSPRYKIIEKRQSVAFWCNPISGHATLYWYQQILGQGPKLLIQFQNNGVVDDSQLPKDRFSAERLKGVDSTLKIQPAKLEDSAVYLCASSVGNPRHEQYFGPGTRLTVT.

This clonotype was detected ten times or more. The genes are TRBV11-2 and TRBJ2-1, with 9 nucleotides matching TRBD2. The germline gives CDR1 SGHAT, CDR2 FQNNGV. J was trimmed by 5 bases and V by 2 bases; bases with no gene match: 10. This CDR3 contains 17 residues. The CDR3 DNA reads as TGTGCCAGCAGCTTACGACGCTTAGCGGGAGCGAACAATGAGCAGTTCTTC. Translated: CASSLRRLAGANNEQFF.

This sequence joins TRBV3-1 and TRBJ2-1; D unresolved. V lost 4 bases, J lost 5 bases, and 12 bases lay in between. Germline V gene data show CDR1 as LGHDT and CDR2 as YNNKEL (reference sequence). This CDR3 contains 14 residues. CDR3: CASSPRVRDNEQFF. The DNA of the CDR3 is TGTGCCAGCAGCCCCAGAGTACGAGACAATGAGCAGTTCTTC.

This clonotype came up a few times. V and J are TRBV7-9 and TRBJ1-3, with a tentative D call TRBD1 (5 bases). This CDR3 has 15 residues. With 5 bases removed from V and 2 bases from J, the gap between germline ends came to 13 bases. The germline V gene has CDR1 SEHNR and CDR2 FQNEAQ (reference sequence). For the CDR3, the DNA is TGTGCCAGCAGCCCAGGGCTGCGTACTGGAAACACCATATATTTT. It yields the protein CASSPGLRTGNTIYF.

This clonotype was detected many times. V gene TRBV5-4 combines with J gene TRBJ1-4; D is uncertain. The V end was cut by 9 bases, the J end by 0 bases, with 3 bases between. Germline CDR1 and CDR2: SGHNT and YYREEE (reference sequence). The CDR3 contains 11 residues. This chain's CDR3 is CAIATNEKLFF. Here the CDR3 DNA reads TGTGCCATCGCAACTAATGAAAAACTGTTTTTT.

This clonotype was counted ten times or more. This rearrangement joins TRBV29-1 to TRBJ2-7; TRBD1 agrees at 7 bases. The CDR3 sequence is 13 residues long. Germline V CDR1 and CDR2: SQVTM, ANQGSEA. Trimming at V came to 8 bases and at J to 1 base, leaving 8 bases not matched to a gene. The DNA of the CDR3 is TGCAGCCATTTTACGGGACAGTCCTACGAGCAGTACTTC. Translating gives CSHFTGQSYEQYF.

Notes on this clonotype: A clone one base away is much larger, so this may be a read error. This chain joins TRBV2 and TRBJ1-5; 8 nucleotides agree with TRBD1. The CDR3 contains 13 residues. From germline, CDR1 is SNHLY and CDR2 FYNNEI. CDR3 sequence reads: CARRPGGEQPQHF. The CDR3 DNA reads TGTGCCCGCAGGCCAGGGGGCGAACAGCCCCAGCATTTT.

The CDR3 DNA reads as TGTGCCAGCAGCCAAGCAGGACAGAATCAGCCCCAGCATTTT. Its translation is CASSQAGQNQPQHF. The gene calls are TRBV3-1 and TRBJ1-5, with D perhaps TRBD1 (6 bases). There are 14 residues in the CDR3. Germline V gives CDR1 LGHDT, CDR2 YNNKEL (reference sequence). The ends were cut back, 1 base at V and 4 bases at J, with 8 bases in the middle.

Many counts were recorded for this clonotype. V and J are TRBV6-2 or TRBV6-3 and TRBJ1-2; D is ambiguous. V dropped 2 bases and J dropped 1 base, with 14 bases sitting between them. Germline assignment: CDR1 MNHEY and CDR2 SVGEGT. The CDR3 is 16 residues long. CDR3 in amino acids: CASSYGRPLGNYGYTF. The CDR3 coding sequence is TGTGCCAGCAGTTACGGCAGACCCTTGGGTAACTATGGCTACACCTTC.

This clonotype was detected ten times or more. V gene TRBV7-3 combines with J gene TRBJ2-1; D might be TRBD2 (6 bases). The CDR3 contains 16 residues. Germline assignment: CDR1 SGHTA and CDR2 FQGTGA. Trimming removed 2 bases from V and 0 bases from J, with 11 bases in between. The CDR3 sequence: CASSLGSGGSYNEQFF. The CDR3 DNA is TGTGCCAGCAGCTTAGGTAGCGGAGGCTCCTACAATGAGCAGTTCTTC.

This clonotype has at least ten counts. The rearrangement uses TRBV14 and TRBJ2-1, with D perhaps matching TRBD2 (5 bases). Trimming took off 0 bases at V and 9 bases at J, with 18 bases between the two ends. The CDR3 loop spans 16 amino acids. CDR1 and CDR2 from the germline V gene are SGHDN and FVKESK. CDR3 protein: CASSQDLPGWESEQFF. The CDR3 DNA follows: TGTGCCAGCAGCCAAGATCTGCCAGGATGGGAGAGTGAGCAGTTCTTC.

The chain couples TRBV2 to TRBJ1-2; D perhaps matches TRBD1 (5 bases). V lost 8 bases to trimming and J lost 4 bases, with 11 bases between them. This CDR3 is 12 amino acids long. CDR1 and CDR2 (germline): SNHLY, FYNNEI. The CDR3 DNA sequence: TGTGCCAGCGGGGAGGGGTCCTATGGCTACACCTTC. Translation: CASGEGSYGYTF.

As regards this clonotype: Possible read error: a much larger clone is one base away. The V call is TRBV6-1, the J call TRBJ2-5, with 7 bases that match TRBD1. Germline values: CDR1 MNHNS, CDR2 SASEGT. The trim removed 6 bases at V and 5 bases at J, leaving 6 bases unmatched. This CDR3 contains 13 residues. The CDR3: CASRVGQRETQYF. CDR3 nucleotide sequence: TGTGCCAGCAGGGTGGGACAGCGGGAGACCCAGTACTTC.

This clonotype occurred many times. This chain uses TRBV12-3 or TRBV12-4 with TRBJ1-1; D not resolved. V lost 2 bases and J 1 base, leaving 8 bases between the germline ends. There are 14 residues in the CDR3. CDR3 protein: CASSLRRTNTEAFF. As DNA, the CDR3 is TGTGCCAGCAGTTTACGGAGAACGAACACTGAAGCTTTCTTT.

This clonotype was seen a handful of times. J is TRBJ2-7 and V is TRBV15; perhaps TRBD1 as D (6 bases). Germline assignment: CDR1 LNHNV and CDR2 YYDKDF (reference sequence). The length of the CDR3 is 13 residues. Trimming cost V 5 bases and J 6 bases, with 14 bases left between them. The CDR3 coding sequence is TGTGCCACCAGCGGGGGCAGGCGGACCGAGCAGTACTTC. Its protein is CATSGGRRTEQYF.

The chain carries TRBV15 and TRBJ1-2, with D possibly being TRBD1 (5 bases). The V end lost 8 bases, the J end lost 3 bases, and 13 bases lay between the germline ends. This CDR3 region has 13 residues. Germline CDR1 is LNHNV and CDR2 is YYDKDF (reference sequence). CDR3 nucleotides: TGTGCCACCCAGCCCGGGACGGACTATGGCTACACCTTC. Translation gives CATQPGTDYGYTF.